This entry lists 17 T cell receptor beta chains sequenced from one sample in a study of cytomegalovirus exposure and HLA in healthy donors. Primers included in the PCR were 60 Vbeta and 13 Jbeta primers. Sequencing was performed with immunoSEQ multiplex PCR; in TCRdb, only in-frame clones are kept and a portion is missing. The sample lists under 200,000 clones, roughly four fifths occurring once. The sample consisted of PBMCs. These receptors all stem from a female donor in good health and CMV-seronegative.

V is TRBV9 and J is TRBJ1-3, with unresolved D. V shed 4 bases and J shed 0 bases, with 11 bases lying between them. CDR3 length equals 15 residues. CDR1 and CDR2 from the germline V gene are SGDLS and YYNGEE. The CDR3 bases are TGTGCCAGCAGCCCGACGAGGGCCTCTGGAAACACCATATATTTT. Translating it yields CASSPTRASGNTIYF.

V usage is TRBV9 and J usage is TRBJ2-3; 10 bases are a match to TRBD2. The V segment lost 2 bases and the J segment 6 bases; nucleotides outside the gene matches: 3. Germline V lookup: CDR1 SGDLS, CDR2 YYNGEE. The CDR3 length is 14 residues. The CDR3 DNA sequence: TGTGCCAGCAGCGTTAGCGGGGGGCGTGATACGCAGTATTTT. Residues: CASSVSGGRDTQYF.

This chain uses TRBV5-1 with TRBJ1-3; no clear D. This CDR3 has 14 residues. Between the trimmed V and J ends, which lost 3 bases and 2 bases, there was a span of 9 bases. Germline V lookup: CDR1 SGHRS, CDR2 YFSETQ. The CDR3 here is CASSSGGAGNTIYF. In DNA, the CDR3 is TGCGCCAGCAGCTCAGGCGGGGCTGGAAACACCATATATTTT.

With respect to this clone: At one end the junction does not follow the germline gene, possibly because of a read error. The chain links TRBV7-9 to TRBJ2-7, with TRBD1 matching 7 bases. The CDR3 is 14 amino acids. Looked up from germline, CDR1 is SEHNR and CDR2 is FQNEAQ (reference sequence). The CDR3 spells CSSSSWTGFHEQYF. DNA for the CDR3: TGTTCCAGCAGCTCTTGGACAGGCTTTCACGAGCAGTACTTC.

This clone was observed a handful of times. CDR3 sequence (DNA): TGTGCCAGCAGCTTAGGACACAACACAGATACGCAGTATTTT. It encodes CASSLGHNTDTQYF. The gene calls are TRBV7-2 and TRBJ2-3; no clear D. Between the trimmed V and J ends, which lost 1 base and 2 bases, there was a span of 7 bases. Germline values: CDR1 SGHTA, CDR2 FQGNSA. The CDR3 has 14 residues. The whole variable domain, remainder taken from reference TRBV7-2 and TRBJ2-3, is GAGVSQSPSNKVTEKGKDVELRCDPISGHTALYWYRQSLGQGLEFLIYFQGNSAPDKSGLPSDRFSAERTGGSVSTLTIQRTQQEDSAVYLCASSLGHNTDTQYFGPGTRLTVL.

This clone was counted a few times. The CDR3 DNA reads as TGTGCCAGCAGCCGACAGGGGAACACTGAAGCTTTCTTT. Its protein is CASSRQGNTEAFF. The genes are TRBV6-5 and TRBJ1-1; TRBD1 matches 7 bases. Germline values: CDR1 MNHEY, CDR2 SVGAGI. The trim removed 6 bases at V and 1 base at J, leaving 2 bases unmatched. This CDR3 has 13 amino acids.

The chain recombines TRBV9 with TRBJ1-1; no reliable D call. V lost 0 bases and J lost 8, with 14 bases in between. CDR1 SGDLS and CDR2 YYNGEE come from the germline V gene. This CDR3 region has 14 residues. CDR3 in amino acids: CASSVAMAGTEAFF. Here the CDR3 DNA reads TGTGCCAGCAGCGTAGCAATGGCAGGAACCGAAGCTTTCTTT.

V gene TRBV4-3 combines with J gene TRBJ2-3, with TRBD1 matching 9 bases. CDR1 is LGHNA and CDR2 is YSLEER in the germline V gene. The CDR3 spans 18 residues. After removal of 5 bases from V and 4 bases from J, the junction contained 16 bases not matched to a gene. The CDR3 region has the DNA TGCGCCAGCAGCGTAGACTTGACCGGGACAGGGCGCCCAGATACGCAGTATTTT. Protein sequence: CASSVDLTGTGRPDTQYF.

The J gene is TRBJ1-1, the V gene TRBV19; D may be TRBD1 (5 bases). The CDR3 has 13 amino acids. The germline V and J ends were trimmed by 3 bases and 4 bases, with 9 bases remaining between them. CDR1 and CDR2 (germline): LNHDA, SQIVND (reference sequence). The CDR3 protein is CASSIPRVTEAFF. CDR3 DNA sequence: TGTGCCAGTAGTATCCCCAGGGTCACTGAAGCTTTCTTT.

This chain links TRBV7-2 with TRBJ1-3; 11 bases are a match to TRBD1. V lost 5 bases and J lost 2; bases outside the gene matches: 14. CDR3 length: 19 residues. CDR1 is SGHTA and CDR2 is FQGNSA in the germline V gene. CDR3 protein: CASSPRWTGGAGTGNTIYF. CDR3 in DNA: TGTGCCAGCAGCCCACGTTGGACAGGGGGCGCTGGGACTGGAAACACCATATATTTT.

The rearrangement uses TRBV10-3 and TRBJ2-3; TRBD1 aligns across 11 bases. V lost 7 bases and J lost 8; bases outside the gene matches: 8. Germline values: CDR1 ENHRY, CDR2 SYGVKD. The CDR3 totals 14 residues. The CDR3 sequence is CAITPGQGVLTQYF. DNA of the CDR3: TGTGCCATCACCCCGGGACAGGGGGTTCTTACGCAGTATTTT.

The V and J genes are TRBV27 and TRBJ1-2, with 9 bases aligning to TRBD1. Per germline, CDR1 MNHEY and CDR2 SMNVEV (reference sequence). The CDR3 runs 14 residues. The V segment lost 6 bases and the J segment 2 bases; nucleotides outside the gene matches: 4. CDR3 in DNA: TGTGCCAGCAGGTTACAGGGGGCCAACTATGGCTACACCTTC. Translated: CASRLQGANYGYTF.

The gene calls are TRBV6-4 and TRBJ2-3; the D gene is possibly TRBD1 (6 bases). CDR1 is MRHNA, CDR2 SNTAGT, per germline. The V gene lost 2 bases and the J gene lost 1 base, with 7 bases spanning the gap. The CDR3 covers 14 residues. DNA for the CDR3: TGTGCCAGCAGTGACGGGGGCGGCACAGATACGCAGTATTTT. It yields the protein CASSDGGGTDTQYF.

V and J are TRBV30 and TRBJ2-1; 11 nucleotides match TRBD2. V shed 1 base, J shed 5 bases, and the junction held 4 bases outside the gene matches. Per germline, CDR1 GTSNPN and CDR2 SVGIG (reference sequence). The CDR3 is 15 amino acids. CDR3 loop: CAWSGGTSGNNEQFF. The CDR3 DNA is TGTGCCTGGAGTGGAGGGACTAGCGGCAACAATGAGCAGTTCTTC.

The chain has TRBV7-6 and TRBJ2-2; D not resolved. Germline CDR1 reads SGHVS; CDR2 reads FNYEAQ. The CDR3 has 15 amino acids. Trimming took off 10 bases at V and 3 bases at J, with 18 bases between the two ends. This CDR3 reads CAIPGGIADTGELFF. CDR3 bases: TGTGCCATCCCGGGTGGTATAGCTGACACCGGGGAGCTGTTTTTT. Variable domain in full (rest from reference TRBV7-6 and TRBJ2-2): GAGVSQSPRYKVTKRGQDVALRCDPISGHVSLYWYRQALGQGPEFLTYFNYEAQQDKSGLPNDRFSAERPEGSISTLTIQRTEQRDSAMYRCAIPGGIADTGELFFGEGSRLTVL.

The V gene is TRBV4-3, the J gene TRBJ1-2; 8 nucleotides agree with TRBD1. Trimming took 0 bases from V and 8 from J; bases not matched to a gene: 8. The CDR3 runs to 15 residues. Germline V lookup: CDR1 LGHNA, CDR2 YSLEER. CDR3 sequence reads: CASSQDLQGAGGYTF. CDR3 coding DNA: TGCGCCAGCAGCCAAGACTTGCAGGGGGCGGGGGGCTACACCTTC.

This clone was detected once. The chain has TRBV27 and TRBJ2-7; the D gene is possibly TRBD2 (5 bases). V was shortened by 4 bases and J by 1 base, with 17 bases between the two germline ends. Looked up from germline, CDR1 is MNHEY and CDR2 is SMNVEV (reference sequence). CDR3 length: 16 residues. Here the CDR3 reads CASSWRQDLTSYEQYF. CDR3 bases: TGTGCCAGCAGTTGGAGGCAAGACCTAACTTCCTACGAGCAGTACTTC.